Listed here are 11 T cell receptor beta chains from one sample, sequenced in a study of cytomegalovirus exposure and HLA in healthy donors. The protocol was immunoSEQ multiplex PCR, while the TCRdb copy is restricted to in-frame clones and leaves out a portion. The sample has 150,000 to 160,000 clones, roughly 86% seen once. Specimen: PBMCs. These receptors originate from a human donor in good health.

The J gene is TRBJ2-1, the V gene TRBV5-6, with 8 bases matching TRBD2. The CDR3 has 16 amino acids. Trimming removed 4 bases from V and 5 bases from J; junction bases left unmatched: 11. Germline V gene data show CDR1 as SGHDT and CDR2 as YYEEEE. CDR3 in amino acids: CASSTERGGAHNEQFF. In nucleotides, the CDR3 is TGTGCCAGCAGCACCGAACGGGGGGGAGCACACAATGAGCAGTTCTTC.

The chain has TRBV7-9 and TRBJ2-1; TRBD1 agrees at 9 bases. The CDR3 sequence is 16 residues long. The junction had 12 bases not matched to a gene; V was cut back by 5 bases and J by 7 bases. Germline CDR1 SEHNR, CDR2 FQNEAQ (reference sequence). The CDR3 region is CASSPVTGTGSNEQFF. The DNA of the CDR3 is TGTGCCAGCAGCCCAGTAACCGGGACAGGGTCGAATGAGCAGTTCTTC.

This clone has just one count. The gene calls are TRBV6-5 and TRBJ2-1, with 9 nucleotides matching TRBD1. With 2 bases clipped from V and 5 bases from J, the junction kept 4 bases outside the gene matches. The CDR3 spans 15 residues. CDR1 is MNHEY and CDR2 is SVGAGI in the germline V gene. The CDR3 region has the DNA TGTGCCAGCAGTTACCAACAGGGGGCGAACAATGAGCAGTTCTTC. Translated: CASSYQQGANNEQFF.

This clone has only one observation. This chain's CDR3 is CASIPTGGGYGYTF. The CDR3 DNA is TGTGCCAGCATCCCCACAGGGGGAGGCTATGGCTACACCTTC. J is TRBJ1-2 and V is TRBV7-9, with TRBD1 identical over 8 bases. The CDR3 covers 14 residues. Germline values: CDR1 SEHNR, CDR2 FQNEAQ (reference sequence). The trim removed 7 bases at V and 4 bases at J, leaving 8 bases unmatched.

In DNA form, the CDR3 reads TGTGCCAGCAGTGAGAGGGCCTTTAACTATGGCTACACCTTC. Encoded protein: CASSERAFNYGYTF. V and J are TRBV6-1 and TRBJ1-2, with unresolved D. CDR1 and CDR2 from the germline V gene are MNHNS and SASEGT. Trimming left V 3 bases short and J 1 base short, with 9 bases between. The CDR3 consists of 14 residues.

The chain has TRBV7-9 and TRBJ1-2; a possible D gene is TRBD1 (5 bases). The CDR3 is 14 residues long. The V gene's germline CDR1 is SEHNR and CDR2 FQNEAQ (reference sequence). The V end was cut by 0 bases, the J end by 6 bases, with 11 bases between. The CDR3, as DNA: TGTGCCAGCAGCTTAGCCACAGGTCAGCATGGCTACACCTTC. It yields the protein CASSLATGQHGYTF.

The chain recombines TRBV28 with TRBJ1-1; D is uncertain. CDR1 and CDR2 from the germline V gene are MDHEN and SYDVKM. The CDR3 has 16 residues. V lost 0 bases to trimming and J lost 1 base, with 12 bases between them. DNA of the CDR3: TGTGCCAGCAGTTTATGGGCCTTGGGGAGGAACACTGAAGCTTTCTTT. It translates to CASSLWALGRNTEAFF.

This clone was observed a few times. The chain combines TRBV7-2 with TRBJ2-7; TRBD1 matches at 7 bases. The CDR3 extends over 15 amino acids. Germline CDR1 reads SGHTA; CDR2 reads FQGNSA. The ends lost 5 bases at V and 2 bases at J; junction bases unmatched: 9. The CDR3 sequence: CASSVGQPHAYEQYF. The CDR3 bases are TGTGCCAGCAGCGTGGGACAGCCCCATGCCTACGAGCAGTACTTC.

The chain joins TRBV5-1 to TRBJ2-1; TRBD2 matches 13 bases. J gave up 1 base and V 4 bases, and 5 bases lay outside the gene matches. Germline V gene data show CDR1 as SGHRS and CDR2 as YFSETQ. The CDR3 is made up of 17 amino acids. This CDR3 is CASSTWTSGGSYNEQFF. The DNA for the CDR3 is TGCGCCAGCAGCACCTGGACTAGCGGGGGATCCTACAATGAGCAGTTCTTC.

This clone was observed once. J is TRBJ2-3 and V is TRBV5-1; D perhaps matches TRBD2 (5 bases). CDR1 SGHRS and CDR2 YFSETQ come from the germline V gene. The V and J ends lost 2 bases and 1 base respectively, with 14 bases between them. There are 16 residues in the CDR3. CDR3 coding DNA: TGCGCCAGCAGCTTTGGACTGGACGGGGGCACAGATACGCAGTATTTT. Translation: CASSFGLDGGTDTQYF. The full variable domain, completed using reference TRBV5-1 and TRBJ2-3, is KAGVTQTPRYLIKTRGQQVTLSCSPISGHRSVSWYQQTPGQGLQFLFEYFSETQRNKGNFPGRFSGRQFSNSRSEMNVSTLELGDSALYLCASSFGLDGGTDTQYFGPGTRLTVL.

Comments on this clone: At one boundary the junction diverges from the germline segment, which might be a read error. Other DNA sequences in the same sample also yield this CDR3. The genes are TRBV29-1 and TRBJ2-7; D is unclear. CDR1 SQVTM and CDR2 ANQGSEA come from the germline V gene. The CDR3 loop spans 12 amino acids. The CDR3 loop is CSVEDGSYEQYF. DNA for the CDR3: TGCAGCGTCGAAGACGGTTCCTACGAGCAGTACTTC.